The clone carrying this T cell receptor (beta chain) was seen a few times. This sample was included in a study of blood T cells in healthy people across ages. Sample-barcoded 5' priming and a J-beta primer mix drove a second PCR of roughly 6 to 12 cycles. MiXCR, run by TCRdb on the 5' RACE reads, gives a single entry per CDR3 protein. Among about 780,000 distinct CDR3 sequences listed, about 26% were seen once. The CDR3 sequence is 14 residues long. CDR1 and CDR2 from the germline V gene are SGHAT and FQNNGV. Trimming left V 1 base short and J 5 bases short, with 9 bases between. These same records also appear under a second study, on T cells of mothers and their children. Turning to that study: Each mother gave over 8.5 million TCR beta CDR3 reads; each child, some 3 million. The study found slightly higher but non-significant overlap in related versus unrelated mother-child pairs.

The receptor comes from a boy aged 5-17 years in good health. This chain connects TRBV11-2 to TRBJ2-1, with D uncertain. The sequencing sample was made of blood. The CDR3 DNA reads TGTGCCAGCAGCTTAGCTGGGCGAAACAATGAGCAGTTCTTC. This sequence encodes CASSLAGRNNEQFF.